This T cell receptor (beta chain) was observed in a study of blood T cells in healthy people across ages. This CDR3 spans 12 amino acids. V dropped 2 bases and J dropped 8 bases, with 6 bases sitting between them. Germline values: CDR1 ENHRY, CDR2 SYGVKD. For the second PCR, which ran for roughly 6 to 12 cycles, a sample-barcoded 5' primer and a J-beta primer mix were used. TCRdb ran MiXCR on the 5' RACE reads and lists one entry per CDR3 protein. Of more than 1,400,000 distinct CDR3 sequences listed, 42% are singletons. The V gene is TRBV10-3, the J gene TRBJ1-4; D is undetermined. This TCR came from a woman in her late teens or twenties in good health. Source material: blood. In DNA, the CDR3 is TGTGCCATCAGTGAGATGGGCGAAAAACTGTTTTTT. Translation: CAISEMGEKLFF.